A single sample is the source of the 17 T cell receptor beta chains below, sequenced in a study of blood T cell repertoires in COVID-19. Method: immunoSEQ multiplex PCR; TCRdb's copy keeps in-frame clones and lacks some. The table has approximately 98,000 clones, 81% seen once. The source material was peripheral blood. The receptor source for this set is a man in his fifties or sixties with acute or convalescent COVID-19.

This chain links TRBV7-3 with TRBJ1-1; 7 bases are shared with TRBD1. CDR1 and CDR2 (germline): SGHTA, FQGTGA. With V trimmed by 7 bases and J by 1 base, 6 bases remained unmatched. The CDR3 totals 14 residues. The CDR3 DNA reads TGTGCCAGCAAGCCCGGGACAGCGAACACTGAAGCTTTCTTT. It specifies CASKPGTANTEAFF. The full variable domain, in which reference TRBV7-3 and TRBJ1-1 provide the parts outside the CDR3, is GAGVSQTPSNKVTEKGKYVELRCDPISGHTALYWYRQSLGQGPEFLIYFQGTGAADDSGLPNDRFFAVRPEGSVSTLKIQRTERGDSAVYLCASKPGTANTEAFFGQGTRLTVV.

At least ten counts were recorded for this clone. The chain uses TRBV2 and TRBJ2-1; TRBD1 matches 8 bases. This CDR3 contains 14 residues. Germline CDR1 and CDR2: SNHLY and FYNNEI. Trimming removed 9 bases from V and 6 bases from J; junction bases left unmatched: 10. This chain's CDR3 is CARESRTGSNEQFF. The CDR3 nucleotides are TGTGCCAGGGAATCCCGGACAGGGTCCAATGAGCAGTTCTTC.

The chain joins TRBV4-1 to TRBJ2-7, with 9 bases identical to TRBD2. CDR1 and CDR2 from the germline V gene are MGHRA and YSYEKL. Germline trimming cut 4 bases from V and 5 bases from J; bases unmatched to any gene: 9. This CDR3 is 15 amino acids long. The CDR3 reads CASSPGTSRVHEQYF. CDR3 nucleotide sequence: TGCGCCAGCAGCCCCGGGACTAGCCGAGTCCACGAGCAGTACTTC.

In DNA, the CDR3 is TGCGCCAGCAGTGAAGGTAGTAGAGGACAGGGATTGAGAAGGACAGATACGCAGTATTTT. It specifies CASSEGSRGQGLRRTDTQYF. The chain is built from TRBV10-1 and TRBJ2-3, with 8 bases matching TRBD1. The germline V gene encodes CDR1 WNHNN and CDR2 SYGVQD (reference sequence). J lost 3 bases, V lost 3 bases, and 20 bases had no gene match. The CDR3 length is 20 residues.

This chain joins TRBV7-2 and TRBJ2-1, with D maybe TRBD1 (6 bases). Germline V gives CDR1 SGHTA, CDR2 FQGNSA. V was pared by 5 bases and J by 9 bases, with 20 bases between. CDR3 length: 15 residues. Written as DNA, the CDR3 is TGTGCCAGCAGCCCAACAGGGCCTTCGTTCGGTGAGCAGTTCTTC. Encoded protein: CASSPTGPSFGEQFF.

The chain links TRBV24-1 to TRBJ2-1, with D perhaps matching TRBD2 (5 bases). Trimming removed 1 base at V and 9 bases at J, with 6 bases between. CDR1 and CDR2 from the germline V gene are KGHDR and SFDVKD. This CDR3 region has 12 residues. In DNA form, the CDR3 reads TGTGCCACCAGTGATTTTCGGGGTGAGCAGTTCTTC. Translation: CATSDFRGEQFF.

This clone has just one count. The genes are TRBV11-3 and TRBJ1-2; D gene uncertain. The ends were cut back, 0 bases at V and 6 bases at J, with 14 bases in the middle. CDR1 and CDR2 from the germline V gene are SGHNT and YENEEA. The CDR3 covers 15 residues. CDR3 region: CASSLDGVGGHGYTF. CDR3 DNA: TGTGCCAGCAGCTTAGATGGGGTAGGAGGGCATGGCTACACCTTC. The whole variable domain, filled in from reference TRBV11-3 and TRBJ1-2, reads EAGVVQSPRYKIIEKKQPVAFWCNPISGHNTLYWYLQNLGQGPELLIRYENEEAVDDSQLPKDRFSAERLKGVDSTLKIQPAELGDSAVYLCASSLDGVGGHGYTFGSGTRLTVV.

The rearrangement joins TRBV11-3 to TRBJ2-4; D perhaps matches TRBD2 (6 bases). Germline values: CDR1 SGHNT, CDR2 YENEEA. Trimming took 0 bases from V and 6 from J, leaving 15 bases between them. The CDR3 totals 16 residues. CDR3 region: CASSLDLGGAGNIQYF. The DNA of the CDR3 is TGTGCCAGCAGCTTAGATCTTGGCGGGGCCGGAAACATTCAGTACTTC.

The genes are TRBV4-3 and TRBJ2-3; 8 bases line up with TRBD1. This CDR3 has 16 amino acids. Germline V lookup: CDR1 LGHNA, CDR2 YSLEER. V gave up 2 bases and J gave up 0 bases; unmatched junction bases: 4. DNA of the CDR3: TGCGCCAGCAGCCAACAGGGGGCCCCCAGCACAGATACGCAGTATTTT. This gives the protein CASSQQGAPSTDTQYF.

The chain employs TRBV11-2 and TRBJ2-5; D ambiguous. The CDR3 sequence is 13 residues long. Germline CDR1 is SGHAT and CDR2 is FQNNGV. With 5 bases removed from V and 0 bases from J, the gap between germline ends came to 7 bases. CDR3 sequence: CASSRDYQETQYF. CDR3 sequence (DNA): TGTGCCAGCAGCCGAGACTACCAAGAGACCCAGTACTTC.

The chain has TRBV6-5 and TRBJ1-1, with D uncertain. In germline, CDR1 is MNHEY, CDR2 SVGAGI. With 0 bases removed from V and 0 bases from J, the gap between germline ends came to 11 bases. The CDR3 totals 16 residues. DNA for the CDR3: TGTGCCAGCAGTTACTCGAAAAGGCAGGTGAACACTGAAGCTTTCTTT. Translation: CASSYSKRQVNTEAFF.

The rearrangement links TRBV7-9 to TRBJ1-3; D is unresolved. The V and J ends lost 2 bases and 9 bases respectively, with 11 bases between them. CDR3 length: 13 residues. Germline V gives CDR1 SEHNR, CDR2 FQNEAQ (reference sequence). CDR3 in DNA: TGTGCCAGCAGCTTAAACGCTCGGGGCACCATATATTTT. Protein product: CASSLNARGTIYF.

This sequence joins TRBV5-8 and TRBJ1-1; TRBD1 agrees at 8 bases. The germline CDR1 and CDR2 sequences are SGHTS and YDEGEE. The CDR3 extends over 14 amino acids. The J segment lost 5 bases and the V segment lost 3 bases, leaving 6 bases of the junction unmatched. CDR3 sequence (DNA): TGTGCCAGCAGCTCTGGACAGGGTAAAACTGAAGCTTTCTTT. Translated: CASSSGQGKTEAFF. The entire variable domain, with the rest obtained from reference TRBV5-8 and TRBJ1-1, is as follows: EAGVTQSPTHLIKTRGQQATLRCSPISGHTSVYWYQQALGLGLQFLLWYDEGEERNRGNFPPRFSGRQFPNYSSELNVNALELEDSALYLCASSSGQGKTEAFFGQGTRLTVV.

The chain carries TRBV27 and TRBJ2-5; possible D gene TRBD2, 7 bases. CDR1 MNHEY and CDR2 SMNVEV come from the germline V gene (reference sequence). Trimming shortened V by 4 bases and J by 5 bases, and 17 bases separated the two germline ends. CDR3 length: 15 residues. As DNA, the CDR3 is TGTGCCAGCAGTTCCCTGGGGGGGGCGCGGGAGACCCAGTACTTC. Protein sequence: CASSSLGGARETQYF.

The rearrangement joins TRBV7-6 to TRBJ1-5, with 9 bases lining up with TRBD1. The CDR3 runs to 17 residues. Germline assignment: CDR1 SGHVS and CDR2 FNYEAQ. V was pared by 5 bases and J by 6 bases, with 14 bases of the junction left unmatched. The CDR3 here is CASSRRPGQGNSQPQHF. CDR3 nucleotide sequence: TGTGCCAGCAGCCGTAGACCGGGACAGGGAAATAGTCAGCCCCAGCATTTT.

The J gene is TRBJ2-5, the V gene TRBV7-9; 15 nucleotides match TRBD2. V shed 3 bases and J 2 bases; nucleotides not matched to a gene: 7. CDR3 length: 18 amino acids. Germline V CDR1 and CDR2: SEHNR, FQNEAQ (reference sequence). The CDR3 protein is CASSFGLAGGNFQETQYF. The CDR3 bases are TGTGCCAGCAGCTTCGGACTAGCGGGGGGGAATTTTCAAGAGACCCAGTACTTC.

The V and J genes are TRBV7-2 and TRBJ2-3, with 10 nucleotides matching TRBD2. Germline values: CDR1 SGHTA, CDR2 FQGNSA. With 1 base clipped from V and 0 bases from J, the junction kept 7 bases outside the gene matches. The CDR3 loop spans 18 amino acids. The CDR3 region has the DNA TGTGCCAGCAGCTTAGAGGCTAGCGGGGGAGCTAGCACAGATACGCAGTATTTT. Translated, it gives CASSLEASGGASTDTQYF.